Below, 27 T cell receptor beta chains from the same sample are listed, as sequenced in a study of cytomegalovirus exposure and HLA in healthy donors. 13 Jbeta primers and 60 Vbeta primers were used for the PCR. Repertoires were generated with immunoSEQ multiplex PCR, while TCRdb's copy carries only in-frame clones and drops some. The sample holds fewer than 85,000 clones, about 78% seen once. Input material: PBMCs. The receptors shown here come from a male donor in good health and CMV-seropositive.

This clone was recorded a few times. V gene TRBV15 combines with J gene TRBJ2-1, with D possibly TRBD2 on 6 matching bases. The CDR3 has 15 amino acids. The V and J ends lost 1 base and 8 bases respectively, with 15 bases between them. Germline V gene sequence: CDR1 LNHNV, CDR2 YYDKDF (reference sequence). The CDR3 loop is CATSRAGGAGYEQFF. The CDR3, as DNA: TGTGCCACCAGCAGAGCCGGCGGGGCCGGGTATGAGCAGTTCTTC.

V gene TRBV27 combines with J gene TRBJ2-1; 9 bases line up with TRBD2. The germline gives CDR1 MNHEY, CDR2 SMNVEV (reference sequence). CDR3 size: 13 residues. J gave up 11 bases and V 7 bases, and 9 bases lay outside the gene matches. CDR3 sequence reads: CASNAGGNTKQFF. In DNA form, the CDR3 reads TGTGCCAGCAACGCGGGAGGGAATACGAAGCAGTTCTTC.

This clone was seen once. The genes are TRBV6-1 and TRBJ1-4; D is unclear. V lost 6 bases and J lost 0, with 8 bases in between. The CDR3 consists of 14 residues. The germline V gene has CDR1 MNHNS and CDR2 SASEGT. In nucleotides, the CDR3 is TGTGCCAGCAGGGTTACAGCAACTAATGAAAAACTGTTTTTT. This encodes CASRVTATNEKLFF.

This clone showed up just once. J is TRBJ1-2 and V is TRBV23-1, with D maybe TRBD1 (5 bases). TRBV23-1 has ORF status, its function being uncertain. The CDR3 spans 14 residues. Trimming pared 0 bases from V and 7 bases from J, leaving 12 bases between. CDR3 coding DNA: TGCGCCAGCAGTCAATCTAGGGGTTTCGGTGGCTACACCTTC. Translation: CASSQSRGFGGYTF.

In DNA form, the CDR3 reads TGCGCCAGCAGCTTGACGCCGGGACAGGGGACCTACGAGCAGTACTTC. Protein product: CASSLTPGQGTYEQYF. The V gene is TRBV5-1, the J gene TRBJ2-5; 10 nucleotides match TRBD1. The J call is doubtful: the DNA matches TRBJ2-7 better. The CDR3 has 16 amino acids. Germline lookup yields CDR1 SGHRS and CDR2 YFSETQ.

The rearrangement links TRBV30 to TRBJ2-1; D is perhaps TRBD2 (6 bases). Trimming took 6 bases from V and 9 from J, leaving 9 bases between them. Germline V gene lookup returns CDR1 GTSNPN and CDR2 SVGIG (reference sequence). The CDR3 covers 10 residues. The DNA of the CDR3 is TGTGCCTGCGGGAGCGGTGAGCAGTTCTTC. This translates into CACGSGEQFF.

CDR3: CASSLSTGKGEQFF. CDR3 DNA sequence: TGTGCCAGCAGCTTATCCACAGGGAAGGGTGAGCAGTTCTTC. The V gene is TRBV11-2, the J gene TRBJ2-1; a possible D gene is TRBD1 (6 bases). Per the germline V gene, CDR1 is SGHAT and CDR2 is FQNNGV. This CDR3 comprises 14 residues. Trimming took 2 bases from V and 9 from J, leaving 14 bases between them.

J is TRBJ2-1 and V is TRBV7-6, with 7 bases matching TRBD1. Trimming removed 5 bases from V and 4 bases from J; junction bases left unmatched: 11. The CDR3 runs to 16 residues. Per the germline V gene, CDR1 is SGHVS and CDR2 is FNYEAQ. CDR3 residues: CASSDPLRDSYNEQFF. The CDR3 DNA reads TGTGCCAGCAGCGATCCGCTCCGGGACAGTTACAATGAGCAGTTCTTC.

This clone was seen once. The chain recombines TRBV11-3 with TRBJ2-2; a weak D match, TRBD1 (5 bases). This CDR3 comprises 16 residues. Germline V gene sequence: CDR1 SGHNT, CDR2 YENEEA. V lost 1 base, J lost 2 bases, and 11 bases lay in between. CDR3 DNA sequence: TGTGCCAGCAGCTTAGCGCAGGGCGCTAACACCGGGGAGCTGTTTTTT. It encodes CASSLAQGANTGELFF.

The CDR3 loop reads CASSVGGSRGARDTQYF. CDR3 nucleotides: TGTGCCAGCAGCGTAGGAGGATCCCGGGGGGCCAGAGATACGCAGTATTTT. This chain uses TRBV9 with TRBJ2-3; TRBD2 might be the D (7 bases). The V and J ends lost 0 bases and 5 bases respectively, with 19 bases between them. The CDR3 extends over 17 amino acids. Germline CDR1 and CDR2: SGDLS and YYNGEE.

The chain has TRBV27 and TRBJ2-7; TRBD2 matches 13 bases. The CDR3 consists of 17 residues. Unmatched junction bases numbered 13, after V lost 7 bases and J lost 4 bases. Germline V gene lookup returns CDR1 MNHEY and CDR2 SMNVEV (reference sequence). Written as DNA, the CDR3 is TGTGCCAGCACCTCCCGGACTAGCGGGAGAAGTGGATACGAGCAGTACTTC. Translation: CASTSRTSGRSGYEQYF.

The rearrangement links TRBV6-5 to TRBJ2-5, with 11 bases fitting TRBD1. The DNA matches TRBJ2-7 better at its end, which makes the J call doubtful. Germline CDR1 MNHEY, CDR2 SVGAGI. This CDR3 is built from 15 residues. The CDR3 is CASSGPGQGVYEQYF. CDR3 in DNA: TGTGCCAGCAGTGGACCGGGACAGGGGGTTTACGAGCAGTACTTC.

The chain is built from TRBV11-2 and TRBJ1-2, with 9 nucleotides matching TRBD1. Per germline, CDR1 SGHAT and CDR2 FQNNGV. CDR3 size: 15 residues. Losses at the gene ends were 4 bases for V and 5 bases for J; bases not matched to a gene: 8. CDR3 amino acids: CASSSPDRGKYGYTF. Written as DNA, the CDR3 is TGTGCCAGCAGCTCTCCAGACAGGGGGAAATATGGCTACACCTTC.

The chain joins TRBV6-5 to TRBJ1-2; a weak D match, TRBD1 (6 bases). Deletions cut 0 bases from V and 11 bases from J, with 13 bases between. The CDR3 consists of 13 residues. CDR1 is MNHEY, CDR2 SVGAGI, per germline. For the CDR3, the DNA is TGTGCCAGCAGTTACTCCGGGAGGGGGGTTTACACCTTC. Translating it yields CASSYSGRGVYTF.

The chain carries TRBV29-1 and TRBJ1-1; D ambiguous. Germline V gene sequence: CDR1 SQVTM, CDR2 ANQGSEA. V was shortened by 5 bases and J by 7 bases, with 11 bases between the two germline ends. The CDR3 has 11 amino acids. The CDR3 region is CSVQEVSEAFF. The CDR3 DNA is TGCAGCGTTCAGGAAGTGAGTGAAGCTTTCTTT. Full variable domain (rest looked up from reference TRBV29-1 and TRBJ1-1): SAVISQKPSRDICQRGTSLTIQCQVDSQVTMMFWYRQQPGQSLTLIATANQGSEATYESGFVIDKFPISRPNLTFSTLTVSNMSPEDSSIYLCSVQEVSEAFFGQGTRLTVV.

CDR3 coding DNA: TGTGCCAGCAGAGCGACAGGGGGCGAGGGTGGCTACACCTTC. Translation: CASRATGGEGGYTF. The chain couples TRBV2 to TRBJ1-2; TRBD1 aligns across 10 bases. The CDR3 loop spans 14 amino acids. Germline loops: CDR1 SNHLY, CDR2 FYNNEI. V was clipped by 6 bases and J by 7 bases; unmatched bases: 8. Using reference TRBV2 and TRBJ1-2 for the parts outside the CDR3, the full variable domain is EPEVTQTPSHQVTQMGQEVILRCVPISNHLYFYWYRQILGQKVEFLVSFYNNEISEKSEIFDDQFSVERPDGSNFTLKIRSTKLEDSAMYFCASRATGGEGGYTFGSGTRLTVV.

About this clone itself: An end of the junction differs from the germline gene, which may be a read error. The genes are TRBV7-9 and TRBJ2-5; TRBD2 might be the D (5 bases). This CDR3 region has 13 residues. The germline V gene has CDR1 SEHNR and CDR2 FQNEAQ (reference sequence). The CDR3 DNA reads TGTTCCAGCAGCCTATCAGGAGGTGGGACCCAGTACTTC. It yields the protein CSSSLSGGGTQYF.

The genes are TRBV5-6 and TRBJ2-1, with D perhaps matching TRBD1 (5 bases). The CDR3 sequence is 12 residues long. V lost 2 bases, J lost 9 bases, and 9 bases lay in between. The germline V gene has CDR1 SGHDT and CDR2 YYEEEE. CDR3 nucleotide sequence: TGTGCCAGCAGCTTAAGGACATTTGAGCAGTTCTTC. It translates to CASSLRTFEQFF.

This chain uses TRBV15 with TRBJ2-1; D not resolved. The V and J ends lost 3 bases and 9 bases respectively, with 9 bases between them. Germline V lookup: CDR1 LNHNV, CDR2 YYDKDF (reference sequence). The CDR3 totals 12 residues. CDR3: CATSSPRIEQFF. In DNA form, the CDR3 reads TGTGCCACCAGCAGCCCTAGGATTGAGCAGTTCTTC.

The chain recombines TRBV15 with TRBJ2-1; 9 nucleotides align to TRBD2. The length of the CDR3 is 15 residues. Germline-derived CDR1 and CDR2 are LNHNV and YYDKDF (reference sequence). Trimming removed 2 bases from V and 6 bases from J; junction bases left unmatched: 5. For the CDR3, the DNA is TGTGCCACCAGCAGATTTAGCGGGGGAAGCAATGAGCAGTTCTTC. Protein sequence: CATSRFSGGSNEQFF. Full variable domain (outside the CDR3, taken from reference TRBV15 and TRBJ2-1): DAMVIQNPRYQVTQFGKPVTLSCSQTLNHNVMYWYQQKSSQAPKLLFHYYDKDFNNEADTPDNFQSRRPNTSFCFLDIRSPGLGDTAMYLCATSRFSGGSNEQFFGPGTRLTVL.

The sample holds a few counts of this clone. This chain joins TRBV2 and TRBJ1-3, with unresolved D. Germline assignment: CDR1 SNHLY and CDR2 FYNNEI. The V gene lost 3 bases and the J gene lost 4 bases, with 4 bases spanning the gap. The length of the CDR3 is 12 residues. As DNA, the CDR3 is TGTGCCAGCAGTGAGAGGGGAAACACCATATATTTT. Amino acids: CASSERGNTIYF.

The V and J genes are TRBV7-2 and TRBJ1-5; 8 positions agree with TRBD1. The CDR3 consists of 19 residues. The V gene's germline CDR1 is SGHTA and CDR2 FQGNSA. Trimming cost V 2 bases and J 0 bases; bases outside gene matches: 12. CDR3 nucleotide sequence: TGTGCCAGCAGCTTAAGGATTACGGACAGGGCCTATAGCAATCAGCCCCAGCATTTT. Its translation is CASSLRITDRAYSNQPQHF. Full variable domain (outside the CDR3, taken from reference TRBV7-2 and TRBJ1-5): GAGVSQSPSNKVTEKGKDVELRCDPISGHTALYWYRQSLGQGLEFLIYFQGNSAPDKSGLPSDRFSAERTGGSVSTLTIQRTQQEDSAVYLCASSLRITDRAYSNQPQHFGDGTRLSIL.

As DNA, the CDR3 is TGCAGCGTTGTAGGTCTGGAGGGCAATCAGCCCCAGCATTTT. Translation: CSVVGLEGNQPQHF. V gene TRBV29-1 combines with J gene TRBJ1-5; D ambiguous. Between the trimmed V and J ends, which lost 4 bases and 2 bases, there was a span of 12 bases. Germline V CDR1 and CDR2: SQVTM, ANQGSEA. CDR3 length: 14 residues.

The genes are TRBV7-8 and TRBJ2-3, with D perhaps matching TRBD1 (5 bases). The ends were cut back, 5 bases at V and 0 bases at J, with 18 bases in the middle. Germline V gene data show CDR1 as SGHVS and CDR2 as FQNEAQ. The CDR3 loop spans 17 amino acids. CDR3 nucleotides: TGTGCCAGCAGCCCCACGGCAGGGTTCGCCAGCACAGATACGCAGTATTTT. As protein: CASSPTAGFASTDTQYF.

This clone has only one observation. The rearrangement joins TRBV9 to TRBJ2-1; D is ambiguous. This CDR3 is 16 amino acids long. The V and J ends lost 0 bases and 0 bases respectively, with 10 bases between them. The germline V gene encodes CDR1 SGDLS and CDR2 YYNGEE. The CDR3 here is CASSVDWSSSYNEQFF. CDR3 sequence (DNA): TGTGCCAGCAGCGTAGATTGGTCTAGCTCCTACAATGAGCAGTTCTTC. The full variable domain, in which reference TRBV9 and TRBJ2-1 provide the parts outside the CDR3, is DSGVTQTPKHLITATGQRVTLRCSPRSGDLSVYWYQQSLDQGLQFLIQYYNGEERAKGNILERFSAQQFPDLHSELNLSSLELGDSALYFCASSVDWSSSYNEQFFGPGTRLTVL.

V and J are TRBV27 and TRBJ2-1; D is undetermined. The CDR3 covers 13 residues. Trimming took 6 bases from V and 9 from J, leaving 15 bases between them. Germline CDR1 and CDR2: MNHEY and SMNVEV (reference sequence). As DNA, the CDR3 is TGTGCCAGCAGGCAACGGCTCCGGAGTGAGCAGTTCTTC. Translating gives CASRQRLRSEQFF.

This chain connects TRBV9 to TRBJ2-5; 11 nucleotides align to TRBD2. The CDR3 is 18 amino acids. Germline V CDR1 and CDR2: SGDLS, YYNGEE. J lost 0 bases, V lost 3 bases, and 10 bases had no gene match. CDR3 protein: CASSAEGLAEPNQETQYF. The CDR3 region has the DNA TGTGCCAGCAGCGCCGAGGGACTAGCGGAGCCCAACCAAGAGACCCAGTACTTC.